These 15 T cell receptor beta chains came from one sample sequenced in a study of T-cell memory formation after mild COVID-19. MiXCR was run by TCRdb on the 5' RACE reads, yielding one entry per CDR3 protein. Of 300,000 to 400,000 distinct CDR3 sequences in the sample, about an eighth were seen once. The sequencing input was PBMCs or a T cell subset sorted from them (not recorded which). The receptor set was obtained from a young man who had mild COVID-19 (a few samples of this study predate the infection). Cell type and time point are not known.

CDR3 protein: CASSLGRSQYF. Written as DNA, the CDR3 is TGTGCCAGCAGCTTAGGCCGCAGCCAGTACTTC. The chain uses TRBV7-2 and TRBJ2-5; D call uncertain. In germline, CDR1 is SGHTA, CDR2 FQGNSA. This CDR3 spans 11 amino acids. Trimming left V 1 base short and J 10 bases short, with 7 bases between.

This clonotype appeared a few times. J is TRBJ2-7 and V is TRBV20-1, with D perhaps matching TRBD1 (5 bases). Germline values: CDR1 DFQATT, CDR2 SNEGSKA (reference sequence). The CDR3 covers 13 residues. V was cut by 1 base and J by 5 bases, with 12 bases left in between. The CDR3 DNA reads as TGCAGTGCTAGAGGTGACAGCTGGAACGAGCAGTACTTC. Translated: CSARGDSWNEQYF.

This clonotype was counted a few times. This rearrangement joins TRBV6-5 to TRBJ2-1, with TRBD1 identical over 7 bases. The CDR3 is 16 residues long. Losses at the gene ends were 6 bases for V and 0 bases for J; bases not matched to a gene: 8. Germline V gives CDR1 MNHEY, CDR2 SVGAGI. The CDR3 DNA sequence: TGTGCCAGCAGACCCGACAGGGAGAGCTCCTACAATGAGCAGTTCTTC. Amino acid sequence: CASRPDRESSYNEQFF.

The V call is TRBV3-1, the J call TRBJ2-5, with TRBD1 matching over 7 bases. CDR1 and CDR2 (germline): LGHDT, YNNKEL (reference sequence). The V segment lost 1 base and the J segment 1 base; nucleotides outside the gene matches: 15. The CDR3 is made up of 19 amino acids. The CDR3 is CASSQGQGVGAYSQETQYF. CDR3 sequence (DNA): TGTGCCAGCAGCCAAGGTCAGGGGGTGGGCGCGTACTCCCAAGAGACCCAGTACTTC.

This clonotype was found a few times. J is TRBJ1-4 and V is TRBV7-2, with D unclear. V lost 1 base and J 5 bases, leaving 5 bases between the germline ends. Germline-derived CDR1 and CDR2 are SGHTA and FQGNSA. CDR3 size: 13 residues. Here the CDR3 reads CASSLVQNEKLFF. In DNA form, the CDR3 reads TGTGCCAGCAGCTTAGTACAGAATGAAAAACTGTTTTTT.

The rearrangement uses TRBV6-2 or TRBV6-3 and TRBJ2-3; unclear D gene. Germline V CDR1 and CDR2: MNHEY, SVGEGT. The germline V and J ends were trimmed by 8 bases and 2 bases, with 17 bases remaining between them. The CDR3 has 15 residues. DNA for the CDR3: TGTGCCAGCTGTATGTCCGTACCACTCACAGATACGCAGTATTTT. It translates to CASCMSVPLTDTQYF.

The chain has TRBV6-5 and TRBJ2-3; D is uncertain. CDR1 and CDR2 from the germline V gene are MNHEY and SVGAGI. The ends were cut back, 4 bases at V and 2 bases at J, with 7 bases in the middle. The CDR3 contains 13 residues. The CDR3 here is CASSSLTTDTQYF. CDR3 sequence (DNA): TGTGCCAGCAGTTCCCTGACCACAGATACGCAGTATTTT.

The chain recombines TRBV29-1 with TRBJ2-5, with 8 bases lining up with TRBD1. Germline CDR1 SQVTM, CDR2 ANQGSEA. Trimming removed 3 bases from V and 5 bases from J; junction bases left unmatched: 5. The length of the CDR3 is 13 residues. The CDR3 reads CSVDGQGEETQYF. CDR3 DNA: TGCAGCGTTGATGGACAGGGAGAGGAGACCCAGTACTTC.

This clonotype showed up just a few times. This chain uses TRBV5-8 with TRBJ1-4; 7 positions agree with TRBD1. The J segment lost 6 bases and the V segment lost 2 bases, leaving 7 bases of the junction unmatched. This CDR3 is 15 amino acids long. Germline V CDR1 and CDR2: SGHTS, YDEGEE. CDR3 loop: CASSLPGTADEKLFF. The CDR3 DNA sequence: TGTGCCAGCAGCTTACCCGGGACAGCGGATGAAAAACTGTTTTTT.

The chain carries TRBV7-6 and TRBJ1-5; D gene ambiguous. V was shortened by 2 bases and J by 9 bases, with 8 bases between the two germline ends. The CDR3 has 12 residues. The V gene's germline CDR1 is SGHVS and CDR2 FNYEAQ. This chain's CDR3 is CASSLNEGPQHF. DNA for the CDR3: TGTGCCAGCAGCTTAAACGAGGGGCCCCAGCATTTT.

The chain uses TRBV7-2 and TRBJ1-2, with 7 bases identical to TRBD1. This CDR3 is built from 16 residues. Trimming removed 5 bases from V and 4 bases from J; junction bases left unmatched: 13. Germline CDR1 and CDR2: SGHTA and FQGNSA. CDR3 in amino acids: CASSLNPDRAVYGYTF. The DNA of the CDR3 is TGTGCCAGCAGCCTAAACCCCGACAGGGCGGTCTATGGCTACACCTTC.

The chain uses TRBV4-3 and TRBJ2-7; D perhaps matches TRBD2 (6 bases). Trimming took off 1 base at V and 2 bases at J, with 15 bases between the two ends. This CDR3 has 16 amino acids. Germline CDR1 is LGHNA and CDR2 is YSLEER. DNA for the CDR3: TGCGCCAGCAGCCAAGTTTGGGGGGTCCCTACCTACGAGCAGTACTTC. The encoded protein is CASSQVWGVPTYEQYF.

In its sample, this clonotype was seen many times. The chain carries TRBV4-2 and TRBJ1-3; 7 nucleotides match TRBD1. V shed 3 bases, J shed 0 bases, and the junction held 5 bases outside the gene matches. Germline CDR1 is LGHNA and CDR2 is YNFKEQ. The CDR3 is 16 residues long. CDR3 in amino acids: CASSHRDSPSGNTIYF. The CDR3 DNA is TGTGCCAGCAGCCACCGGGACAGCCCCTCTGGAAACACCATATATTTT.

This clonotype was seen only a few times. V and J are TRBV29-1 and TRBJ1-1; D gene unclear. The germline CDR1 and CDR2 sequences are SQVTM and ANQGSEA. The CDR3 totals 13 residues. V dropped 2 bases and J dropped 1 base, with 8 bases sitting between them. CDR3 amino acids: CSVEMPENTEAFF. The DNA for the CDR3 is TGCAGCGTTGAAATGCCAGAGAACACTGAAGCTTTCTTT.

With respect to this clonotype: This likely traces to a read error, being one base from a far larger clone. V is TRBV7-6 and J is TRBJ2-1; possibly TRBD1 for D (6 bases). Germline V gene data show CDR1 as SGHVS and CDR2 as FNYEAQ. The CDR3 has 13 residues. Trimming stripped 1 base from V and 10 bases from J, with 11 bases between. For the CDR3, the DNA is TGTGCCAGCAGCTTAGGGACAGCCTACGAGCAGTTCTTC. It is translated as CASSLGTAYEQFF.